This TCR beta chain comes out of a study of T cell responses to AZD1222 COVID-19 vaccine (dated by TCRdb to about 2021). About the study as a whole: Because spike-specific TCR depth and breadth did not differ between the two schedules, AZD1222 recipients who got a second dose at roughly 4 weeks were pooled with those who got a second dose at roughly 12 weeks. A total of 233 trial participants underwent TCR sequencing, of whom some 210 received two doses of AZD1222 and 26 received two doses of the MenACWY control vaccine. Trial participants were enrolled by age into subgroups of 18-55, 56-69 and 70-plus years, and around 140, 26 and 57 TCR-sequenced participants, respectively, were included in these subgroups.

What the work shows at the level of the full study, not this receptor alone: The 56-69-year group was small, and its depth increase did not reach significance, likely because of low power. Participants were mostly white British and included more females than males, and it was suggested by the authors that clonal diversity may have been underestimated. Conclusions about previously exposed vaccinees are limited because only 5 or 6 AZD1222 recipients were SARS-CoV-2 seropositive at baseline. CD4 TCRs associated with the vaccine covered the entire spike protein, and the dominant responses were in regions 160-218 and 743-854. Because no day 14 peak-response samples were available, the repertoires could be characterized only after the peak T cell response. Epitopes outside the regions mutated in the B.1.351 and B.1.1.7 variants were reportedly recognized by nearly half of the unique spike-specific TCRs. A significant rise in spike-specific TCR breadth and depth was observed after two AZD1222 doses relative to day 0 and relative to MenACWY recipients.

This clone has just one count. The antigen this receptor binds is unknown. The sample holds no much larger clone one base away, and base qualities are not on file. V is clipped by 0 bases and J by 3 bases, and the sequence between their germline boundaries is 10 bases long. The CDR3 sequence holds 14 residues, the cysteine and phenylalanine included. Only CDR3 DNA remains: 42 bases, in frame from the first base. CDR1 SGHRS and CDR2 YFSETQ are derived from the germline V gene. This specimen's time point label, per the study, means: baseline before first vaccination. Samples from vaccinated people were obtained from the UK trials COV001 and COV002, which included a single-blind randomized controlled phase 2/3 trial of AZD1222 (ChAdOx1 nCoV-19) in healthy adults. For TCRbeta chain sequencing, PBMC samples were collected from trial participants at day 0 and at day 28 after the second dose. The CDR3 regions of human TCRbeta chains were analyzed by immunosequencing. On the study's bioinformatics: Repertoire TCRs were matched against a reference library of SARS-CoV-2-specific TCRs generated with the MIRA antigen-specificity platform. Breadth was defined as the fraction of unique TCRs that were SARS-CoV-2-associated, and depth was defined as the fraction of total T cells that were SARS-CoV-2-associated. Each spike-specific TCR was assigned to its reactive spike region and to a CD4 or CD8 class using the MIRA data. Log10-transformed breadth and depth values were compared by one-way ANOVA with Sidak's multiple comparisons tests. TCRdb provides this immuneACCESS table in a form limited to in-frame rearrangements. Some clones are lacking; in checked studies, under half of them reflect an unresolved V gene, and why the rest are absent is not known. V and J calls and clone size are as listed in that table; D and trimming were resolved from the DNA. The table for this sample lists about 180,000 clones; around 88% of them were counted only once. The ten largest clones capture 0.45% to 0.55% of the sample.

The receptor chain draws on TRBV5-1 and TRBJ2-7, with TRBD1 perhaps the D gene, on 5 matching bases. This sequence originates from an adult in good health. This sample comprised peripheral blood, obtained on day 0 of AZD1222 vaccination. The nucleotides read TGCGCCAGCAGCTTGGCAGGCAGGGTCTACGAGCAGTACTTC. Translated, it reads CASSLAGRVYEQYF.